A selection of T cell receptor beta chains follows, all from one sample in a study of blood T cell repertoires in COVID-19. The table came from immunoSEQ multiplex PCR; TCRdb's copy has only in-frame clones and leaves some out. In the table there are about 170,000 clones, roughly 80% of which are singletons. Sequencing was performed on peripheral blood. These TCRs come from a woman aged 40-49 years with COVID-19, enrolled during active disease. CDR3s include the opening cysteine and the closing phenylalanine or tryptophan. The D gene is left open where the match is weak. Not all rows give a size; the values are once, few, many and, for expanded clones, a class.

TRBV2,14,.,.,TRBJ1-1,CASSDDRSLQEAFF,TGTGCCAGCAGTGACGACAGAAGCCTTCAGGAAGCTTTCTTT
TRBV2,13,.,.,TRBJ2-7,CASSGGSSYEQYF,TGTGCCAGCAGTGGTGGGAGCTCCTACGAGCAGTACTTC
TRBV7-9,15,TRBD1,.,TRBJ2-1,CASSRGTGGLGEQFF,TGTGCCAGCAGCAGAGGGACAGGGGGCCTGGGGGAGCAGTTCTTC
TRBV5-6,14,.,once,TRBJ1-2,CASTETGKDYGYTF,TGTGCCAGCACCGAAACAGGGAAAGACTATGGCTACACCTTC
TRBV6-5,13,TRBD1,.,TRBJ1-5,CASSYTGAQPQHF,TGTGCCAGCAGTTACACAGGGGCTCAGCCCCAGCATTTT
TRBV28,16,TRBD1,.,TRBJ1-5,CASSFTPTGENQPQHF,TGTGCCAGCAGTTTTACCCCCACAGGGGAGAATCAGCCCCAGCATTTT
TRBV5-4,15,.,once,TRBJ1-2,CASSEPQGSHRGYTF,TGTGCCAGCAGCGAACCCCAGGGATCTCATCGTGGCTACACCTTC
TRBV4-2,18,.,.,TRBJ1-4,CASSQSGKGSGTYEKLFF,TGTGCCAGCAGCCAATCGGGGAAGGGATCAGGGACATATGAAAAACTGTTTTTT
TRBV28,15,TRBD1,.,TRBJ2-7,CASSLPPGTGWEQYF,TGTGCCAGCAGCCTCCCCCCAGGGACAGGTTGGGAGCAGTACTTC
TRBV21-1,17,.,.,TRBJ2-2,CASKPTSGEPNTGELFF,TGTGCCAGCAAACCTACTTCAGGGGAACCGAACACCGGGGAGCTGTTTTTT
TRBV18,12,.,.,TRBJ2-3,CASSPVEDTQYF,TGTGCCAGCTCACCTGTAGAAGATACGCAGTATTTT
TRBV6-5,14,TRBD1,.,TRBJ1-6,CASSYGTGGPPLHF,TGTGCCAGCAGTTACGGGACAGGGGGGCCCCCCCTCCACTTT
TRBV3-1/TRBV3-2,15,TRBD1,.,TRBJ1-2,CASSQGPGQGHGYTF,TGTGCCAGCAGCCAAGGACCGGGACAGGGACATGGCTACACCTTC
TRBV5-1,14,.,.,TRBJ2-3,CASSLGTVADTQYF,TGCGCCAGCAGCTTGGGTACGGTTGCAGATACGCAGTATTTT
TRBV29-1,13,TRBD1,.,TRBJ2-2,CSVGTGFAGELFF,TGCAGCGTTGGGACAGGGTTTGCCGGGGAGCTGTTTTTT
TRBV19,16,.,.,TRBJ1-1,CASSIDWTGVNTEAFF,TGTGCCAGTAGTATAGACTGGACGGGAGTCAACACTGAAGCTTTCTTT
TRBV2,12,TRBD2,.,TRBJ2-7,CASQRESHEQYF,TGTGCCAGCCAGCGGGAGTCCCACGAGCAGTACTTC
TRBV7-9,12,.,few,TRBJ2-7,CASSFGVDEQYF,TGTGCCAGCAGCTTCGGGGTAGACGAGCAGTACTTC
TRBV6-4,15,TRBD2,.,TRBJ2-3,CASSELAGGKDTQYF,TGTGCCAGCAGTGAGCTAGCGGGAGGGAAAGATACGCAGTATTTT
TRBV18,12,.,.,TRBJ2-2,CASSPGPGELFF,TGTGCCAGCTCACCGGGGCCCGGGGAGCTGTTTTTT
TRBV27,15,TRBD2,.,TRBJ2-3,CASRPGLASTDTQYF,TGTGCCAGCAGACCGGGACTAGCAAGCACAGATACGCAGTATTTT